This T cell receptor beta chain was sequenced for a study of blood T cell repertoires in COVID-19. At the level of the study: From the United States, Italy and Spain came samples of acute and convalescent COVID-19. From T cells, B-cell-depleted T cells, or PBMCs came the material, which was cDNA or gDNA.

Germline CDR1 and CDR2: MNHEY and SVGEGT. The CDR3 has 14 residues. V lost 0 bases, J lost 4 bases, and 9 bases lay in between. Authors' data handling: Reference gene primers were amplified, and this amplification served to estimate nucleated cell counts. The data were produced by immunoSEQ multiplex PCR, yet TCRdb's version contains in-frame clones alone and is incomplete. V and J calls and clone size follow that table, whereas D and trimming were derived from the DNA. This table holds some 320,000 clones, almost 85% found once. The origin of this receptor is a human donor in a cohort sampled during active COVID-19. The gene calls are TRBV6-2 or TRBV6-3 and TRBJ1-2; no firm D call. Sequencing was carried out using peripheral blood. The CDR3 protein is CASSYSNNLYGYTF. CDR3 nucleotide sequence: TGTGCCAGCAGTTACTCGAACAATCTCTATGGCTACACCTTC.